Sequencing of this T cell receptor beta chain was carried out in a study of naive and memory T cell subsets. This CDR3 comprises 11 residues. Per the germline V gene, CDR1 is DFQATT and CDR2 is SNEGSKA (reference sequence). This clonotype was seen ten or more times. Whole-blood samples were under 3 ml of peripheral blood from healthy adult volunteers. TCR cDNA received a 3' ligated oligonucleotide that carried a UMI. For blood and skin samples, reverse transcription used TCR alpha and beta constant primers. TCRdb ran MiXCR on the 5' RACE reads and lists one entry per CDR3 protein. The data show tens of thousands of distinct CDR3 sequences, 4% to 4.5% seen once.

The chain links TRBV20-1 to TRBJ2-1; D possibly matches TRBD1 or TRBD2 (5 bases each). This sequence was found in a male donor in good health. CDR3 bases: TGCAGGTGGGGGTTTAGGGATGAGCAGTTCTTC. Translation: CRWGFRDEQFF.